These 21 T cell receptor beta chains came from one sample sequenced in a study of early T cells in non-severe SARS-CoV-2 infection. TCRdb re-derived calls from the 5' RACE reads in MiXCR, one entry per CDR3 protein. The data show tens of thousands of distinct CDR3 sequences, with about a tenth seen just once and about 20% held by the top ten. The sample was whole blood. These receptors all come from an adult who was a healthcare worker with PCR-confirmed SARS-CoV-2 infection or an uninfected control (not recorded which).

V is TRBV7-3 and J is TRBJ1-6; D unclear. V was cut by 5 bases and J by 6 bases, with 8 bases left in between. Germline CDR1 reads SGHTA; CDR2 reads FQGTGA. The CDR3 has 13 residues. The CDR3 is CASSPRFNSPLHF. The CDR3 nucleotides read TGTGCCAGCAGCCCCAGGTTTAATTCACCCCTCCACTTT.

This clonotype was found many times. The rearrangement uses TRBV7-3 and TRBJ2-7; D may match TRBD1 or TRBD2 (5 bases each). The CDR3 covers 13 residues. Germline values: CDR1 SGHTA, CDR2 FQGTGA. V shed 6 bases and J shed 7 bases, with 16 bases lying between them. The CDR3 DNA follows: TGTGCCAGCAGACAGACCGTCGGGGCGGAGCAGTACTTC. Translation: CASRQTVGAEQYF. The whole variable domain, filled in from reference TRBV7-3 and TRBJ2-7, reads GAGVSQTPSNKVTEKGKYVELRCDPISGHTALYWYRQSLGQGPEFLIYFQGTGAADDSGLPNDRFFAVRPEGSVSTLKIQRTERGDSAVYLCASRQTVGAEQYFGPGTRLTVT.

DNA for the CDR3: TGCAGTGCGAACCGGGACAGTTACAATGAGCAGTTCTTC. This gives the protein CSANRDSYNEQFF. V and J are TRBV20-1 and TRBJ2-1, with 7 bases that match TRBD1. V shed 6 bases, J shed 4 bases, and the junction held 6 bases outside the gene matches. Per germline, CDR1 DFQATT and CDR2 SNEGSKA (reference sequence). CDR3 length: 13 amino acids.

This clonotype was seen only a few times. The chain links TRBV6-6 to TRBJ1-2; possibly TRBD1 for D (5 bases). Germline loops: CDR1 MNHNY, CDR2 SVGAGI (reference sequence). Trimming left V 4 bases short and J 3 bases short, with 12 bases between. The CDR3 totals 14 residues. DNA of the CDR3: TGTGCCAGCAGTTCAGGGCCTCCGGACTATGGCTACACCTTC. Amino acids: CASSSGPPDYGYTF.

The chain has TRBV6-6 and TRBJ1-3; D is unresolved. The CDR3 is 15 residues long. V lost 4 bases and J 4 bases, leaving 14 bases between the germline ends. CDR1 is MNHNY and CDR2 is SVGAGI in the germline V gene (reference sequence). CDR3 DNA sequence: TGTGCCAGCAGTTCGACACTTGCCGCCGGAAACACCATATATTTT. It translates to CASSSTLAAGNTIYF.

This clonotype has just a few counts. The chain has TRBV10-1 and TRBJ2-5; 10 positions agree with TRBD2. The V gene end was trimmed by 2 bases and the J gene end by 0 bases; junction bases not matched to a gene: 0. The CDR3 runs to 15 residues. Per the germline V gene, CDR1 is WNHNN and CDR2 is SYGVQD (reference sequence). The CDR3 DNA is TGCGCCAGCAGTGAGACTAGCGGGGACCAAGAGACCCAGTACTTC. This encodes CASSETSGDQETQYF.

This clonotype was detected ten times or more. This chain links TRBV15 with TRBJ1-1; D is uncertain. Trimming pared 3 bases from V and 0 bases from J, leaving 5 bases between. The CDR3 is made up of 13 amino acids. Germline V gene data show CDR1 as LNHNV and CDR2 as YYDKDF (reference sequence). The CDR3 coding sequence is TGTGCCACCAGCAGGGTGATGAACACTGAAGCTTTCTTT. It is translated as CATSRVMNTEAFF. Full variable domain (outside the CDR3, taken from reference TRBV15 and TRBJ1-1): DAMVIQNPRYQVTQFGKPVTLSCSQTLNHNVMYWYQQKSSQAPKLLFHYYDKDFNNEADTPDNFQSRRPNTSFCFLDIRSPGLGDTAMYLCATSRVMNTEAFFGQGTRLTVV.

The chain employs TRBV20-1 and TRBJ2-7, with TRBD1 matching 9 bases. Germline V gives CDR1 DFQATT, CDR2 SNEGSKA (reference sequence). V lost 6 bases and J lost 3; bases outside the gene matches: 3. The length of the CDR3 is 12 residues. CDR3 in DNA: TGCAGTGCAACGGGACAGGGCTACGAGCAGTACTTC. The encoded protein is CSATGQGYEQYF.

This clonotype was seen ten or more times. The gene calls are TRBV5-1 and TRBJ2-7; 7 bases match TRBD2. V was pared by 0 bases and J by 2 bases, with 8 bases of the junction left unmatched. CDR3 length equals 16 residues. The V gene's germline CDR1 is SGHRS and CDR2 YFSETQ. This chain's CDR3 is CASSLGAGSGAYEQYF. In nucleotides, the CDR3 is TGCGCCAGCAGCTTGGGAGCGGGGTCCGGGGCCTACGAGCAGTACTTC.

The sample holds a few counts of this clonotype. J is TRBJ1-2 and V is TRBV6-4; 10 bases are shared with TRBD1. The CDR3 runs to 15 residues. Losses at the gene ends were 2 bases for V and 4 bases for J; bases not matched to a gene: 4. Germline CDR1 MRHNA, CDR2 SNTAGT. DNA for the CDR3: TGTGCCAGCAGTGACCCGGACAGGGGGATCTATGGCTACACCTTC. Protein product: CASSDPDRGIYGYTF.

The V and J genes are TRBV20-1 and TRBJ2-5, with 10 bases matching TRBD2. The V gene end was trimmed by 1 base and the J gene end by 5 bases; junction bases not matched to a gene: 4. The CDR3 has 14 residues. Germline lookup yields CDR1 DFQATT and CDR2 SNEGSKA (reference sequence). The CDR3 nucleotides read TGCAGTGCTAGAGTAGCGGGGGGCCGCGAGACCCAGTACTTC. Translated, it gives CSARVAGGRETQYF.

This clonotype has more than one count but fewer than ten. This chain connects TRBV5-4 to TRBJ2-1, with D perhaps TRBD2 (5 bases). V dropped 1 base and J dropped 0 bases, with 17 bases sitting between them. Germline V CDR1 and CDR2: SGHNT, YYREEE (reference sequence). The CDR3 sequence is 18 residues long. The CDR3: CASSLKGTGSRSYNEQFF. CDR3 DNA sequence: TGTGCCAGCAGCTTGAAAGGCACGGGGAGCCGCTCCTACAATGAGCAGTTCTTC.

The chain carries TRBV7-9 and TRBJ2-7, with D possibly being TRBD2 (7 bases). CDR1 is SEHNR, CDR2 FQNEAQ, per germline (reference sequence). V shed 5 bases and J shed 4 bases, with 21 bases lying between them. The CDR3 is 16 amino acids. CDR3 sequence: CASSPDRGGALYEQYF. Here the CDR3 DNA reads TGTGCCAGCAGCCCGGACCGTGGGGGGGCTTTGTACGAGCAGTACTTC.

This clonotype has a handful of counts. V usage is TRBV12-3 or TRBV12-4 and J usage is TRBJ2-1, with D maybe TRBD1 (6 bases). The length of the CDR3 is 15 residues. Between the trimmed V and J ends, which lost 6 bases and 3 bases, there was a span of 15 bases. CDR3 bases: TGTGCCAGCAGCGTTGGGACACCTTTCTACAATGAGCAGTTCTTC. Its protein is CASSVGTPFYNEQFF.

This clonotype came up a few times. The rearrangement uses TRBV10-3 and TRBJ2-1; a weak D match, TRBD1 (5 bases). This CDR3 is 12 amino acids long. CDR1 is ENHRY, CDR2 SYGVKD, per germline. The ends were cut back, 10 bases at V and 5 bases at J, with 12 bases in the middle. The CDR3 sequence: CASSPDNNEQFF. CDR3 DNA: TGTGCCAGCTCCCCGGACAACAATGAGCAGTTCTTC.

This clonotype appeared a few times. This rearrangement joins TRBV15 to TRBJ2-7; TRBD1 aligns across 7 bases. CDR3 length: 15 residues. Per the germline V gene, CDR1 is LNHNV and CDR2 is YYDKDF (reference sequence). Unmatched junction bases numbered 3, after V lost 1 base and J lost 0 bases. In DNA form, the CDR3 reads TGTGCCACCAGCAGAGTTGGGACAGCCTCCTACGAGCAGTACTTC. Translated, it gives CATSRVGTASYEQYF.

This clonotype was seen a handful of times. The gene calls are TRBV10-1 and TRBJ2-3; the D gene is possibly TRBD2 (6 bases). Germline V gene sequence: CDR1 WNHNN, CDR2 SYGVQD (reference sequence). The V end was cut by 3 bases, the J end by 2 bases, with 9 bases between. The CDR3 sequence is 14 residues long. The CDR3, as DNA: TGCGCCAGCAGTGACGGAGGGGACACAGATACGCAGTATTTT. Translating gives CASSDGGDTDTQYF.

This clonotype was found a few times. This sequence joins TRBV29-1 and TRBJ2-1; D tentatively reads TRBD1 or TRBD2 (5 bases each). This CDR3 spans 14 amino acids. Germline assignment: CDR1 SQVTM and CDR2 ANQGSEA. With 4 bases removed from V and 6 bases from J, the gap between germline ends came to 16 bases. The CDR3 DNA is TGCAGCGTTGGTAGGGGAGTGGGGTTCAATGAGCAGTTCTTC. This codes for CSVGRGVGFNEQFF.

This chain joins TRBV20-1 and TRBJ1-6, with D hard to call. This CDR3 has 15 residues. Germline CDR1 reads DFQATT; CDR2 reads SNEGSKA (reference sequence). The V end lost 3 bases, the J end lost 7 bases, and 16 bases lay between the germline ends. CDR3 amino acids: CSASKDREMNSPLHF. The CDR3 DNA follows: TGCAGTGCTAGTAAAGATAGGGAAATGAATTCACCCCTCCACTTT.

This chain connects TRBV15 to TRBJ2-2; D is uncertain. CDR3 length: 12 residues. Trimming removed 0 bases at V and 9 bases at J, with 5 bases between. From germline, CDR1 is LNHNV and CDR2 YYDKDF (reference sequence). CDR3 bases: TGTGCCACCAGCAGAGAGAGGAGGGAGCTGTTTTTT. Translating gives CATSRERRELFF.

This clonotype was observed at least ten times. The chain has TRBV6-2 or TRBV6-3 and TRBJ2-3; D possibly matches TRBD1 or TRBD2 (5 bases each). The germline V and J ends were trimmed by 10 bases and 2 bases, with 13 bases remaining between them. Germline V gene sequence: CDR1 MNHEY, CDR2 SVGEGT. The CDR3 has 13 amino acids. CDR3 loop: CATTGRITDTQYF. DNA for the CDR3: TGTGCCACCACGGGACGGATCACAGATACGCAGTATTTT.